This TCR beta chain was sequenced during a study of beta chain features in type 1 diabetes. Notes on the study in general: When VDJ junctions were examined, type 1 diabetes patients showed fewer insertions and more deletions. Among all four CD4+ subsets, Type 1 diabetes patients had TCRB CDR3s that were moderately but significantly shorter.

Turning to this clone: Its antigen remains unidentified.

With 5 bases clipped from V and 8 bases from J, the junction kept 9 bases outside the gene matches. The germline CDR1 and CDR2 sequences are MDHEN and SYDVKM. CDR3 length equals 14 residues. Of the isolated RNA, all was reverse transcribed, and so the sequenced material was expressed TCRB transcripts. Sequencing used immunoSEQ multiplex PCR; TCRdb keeps in-frame clones, though not all of them. The data contain a few hundred thousand clones, approximately 12% of them singletons. The rearrangement links TRBV28 to TRBJ2-1; 7 bases fit TRBD2. Sequencing was carried out using naive CD4+ T cells from blood. This clonotype was sampled from a woman between 18 and 29 years old with type 1 diabetes. CDR3 nucleotide sequence: TGTGCCAGCAGTACCGCGACTAGCCAGGATGAGCAGTTCTTC. It yields the protein CASSTATSQDEQFF.